This T cell receptor beta chain originates from a study of shared clonotypes between healthy human individuals. Study background: Plates per donor: three CD4 naive, three CD4 memory, two CD8 naive, one CD8 memory.

Study-wide points: Non-shared clonotypes had lower generation probabilities than clonotypes shared by all four sorted-subset donors.

The repertoire was sequenced with immunoSEQ multiplex PCR; TCRdb's copy has only in-frame clones and lacks some. Seen here are about 2.2 million clones, about 93% observed once, and the top ten hold approximately 1.6%. This clone was detected once. Its antigen is not known. Germline values: CDR1 SGDLS, CDR2 YYNGEE. The CDR3 sequence is 13 residues long. V lost 3 bases to trimming and J lost 3 bases; unmatched junction nucleotides: 1. CD45RO-negative CD8 cells positively selected for CCR7 made up the naive population, which excluded terminally differentiated effector memory CD45RA+ cells. Donors were Caucasian adults residing in Nashville, Tennessee, USA.

The sequence derives from a man younger than 30 in good health. Some clones in this sample may be carry-over from other donors' samples. The specimen was naive CD8+ T cells from PBMCs. The gene calls are TRBV9 and TRBJ2-5; 8 bases are a match to TRBD2. The CDR3 DNA is TGTGCCAGCAGCGAGGGACTAGAAGAGACCCAGTACTTC. It encodes CASSEGLEETQYF.